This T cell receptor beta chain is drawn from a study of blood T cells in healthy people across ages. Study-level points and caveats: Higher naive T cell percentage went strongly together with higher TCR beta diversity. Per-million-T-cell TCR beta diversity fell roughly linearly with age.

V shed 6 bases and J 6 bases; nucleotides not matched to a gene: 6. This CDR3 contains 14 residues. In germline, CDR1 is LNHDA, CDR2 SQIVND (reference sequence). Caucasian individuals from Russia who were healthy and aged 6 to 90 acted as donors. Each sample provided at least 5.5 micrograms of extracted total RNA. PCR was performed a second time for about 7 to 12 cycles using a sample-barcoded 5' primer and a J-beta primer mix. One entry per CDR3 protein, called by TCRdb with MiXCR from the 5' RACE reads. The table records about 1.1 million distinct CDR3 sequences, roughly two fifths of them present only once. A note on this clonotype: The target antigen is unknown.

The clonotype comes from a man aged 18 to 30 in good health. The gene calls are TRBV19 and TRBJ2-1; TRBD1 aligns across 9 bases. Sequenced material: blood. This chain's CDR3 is CASRQGASGNEQFF. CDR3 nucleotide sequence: TGTGCCAGTAGACAGGGGGCATCGGGCAATGAGCAGTTCTTC.